What follows are 21 T cell receptor beta chains derived from one specimen sequenced in a study of blood T cell repertoires in COVID-19 (dated by TCRdb to 2018 to 2020). The library was obtained by the immunoSEQ multiplex PCR assay. Held by TCRdb, this immuneACCESS table contains in-frame sequences only and omits some clones. Under half of the omission traces to an unresolved V gene where checked; the cause of the rest is unknown. The sample table lists 95,000 to 120,000 clones, about 83% of them with a count of one. Together, the top ten hold approximately 4% of the sample. The sample comprised peripheral blood. The receptor set was obtained from a woman in her 70s with acute or convalescent COVID-19.

The table lists this clone with a few counts. V gene TRBV4-2 combines with J gene TRBJ2-5, with a possible D match to TRBD1 (5 bases). The CDR3 extends over 16 amino acids. The germline CDR1 and CDR2 sequences are LGHNA and YNFKEQ. V was trimmed by 0 bases and J by 2 bases, leaving 13 bases between them. CDR3 amino acids: CASSQDGARRQETQYF. The CDR3, as DNA: TGTGCCAGCAGCCAAGATGGGGCTAGACGACAAGAGACCCAGTACTTC.

This chain joins TRBV7-9 and TRBJ1-4; weak D call: TRBD1 (5 bases). CDR1 is SEHNR, CDR2 FQNEAQ, per germline (reference sequence). Trimming cost V 1 base and J 8 bases, with 17 bases left between them. CDR3 length: 16 residues. CDR3 in amino acids: CASSLVIGQGGEKLFF. The DNA of the CDR3 is TGTGCCAGCAGCTTAGTGATCGGGCAGGGAGGAGAAAAACTGTTTTTT.

The rearrangement joins TRBV28 to TRBJ2-7; tentative D call: TRBD1 (6 bases). There are 11 residues in the CDR3. The germline V gene has CDR1 MDHEN and CDR2 SYDVKM. Trimming removed 6 bases at V and 6 bases at J, with 9 bases between. The CDR3 here is CASSDRSEQYF. CDR3 nucleotide sequence: TGTGCCAGCAGCGACAGGTCCGAGCAGTACTTC.

The rearrangement joins TRBV5-1 to TRBJ2-5, with a possible D match to TRBD1 (5 bases). The V end was cut by 4 bases, the J end by 2 bases, with 15 bases between. The CDR3 sequence is 15 residues long. Per the germline V gene, CDR1 is SGHRS and CDR2 is YFSETQ. The CDR3 spells CASSELGQGQETQYF. In DNA form, the CDR3 reads TGCGCCAGCAGCGAATTGGGCCAGGGACAAGAGACCCAGTACTTC.

This clone was seen a handful of times. This chain connects TRBV5-1 to TRBJ1-1, with no clear D. The length of the CDR3 is 14 residues. The V and J ends lost 4 bases and 4 bases respectively, with 14 bases between them. CDR1 and CDR2 (germline): SGHRS, YFSETQ. CDR3 in DNA: TGCGCCAGCAGCCTGGACCTTGGCGGCACTGAAGCTTTCTTT. This codes for CASSLDLGGTEAFF.

The chain recombines TRBV6-2 or TRBV6-3 with TRBJ1-6; 8 bases match TRBD1. CDR3 length: 16 amino acids. CDR1 MNHEY and CDR2 SVGEGT come from the germline V gene. Germline trimming cut 5 bases from V and 9 bases from J; bases unmatched to any gene: 12. The CDR3 bases are TGTGCCAGCAGTATCCAGGGGGCTGGAGATTTTTCACCCCTCCACTTT. Translated, it gives CASSIQGAGDFSPLHF.

The rearrangement uses TRBV13 and TRBJ2-5; tentatively, D is TRBD1 (6 bases). V was shortened by 5 bases and J by 2 bases, with 12 bases between the two germline ends. The CDR3 consists of 14 residues. Germline-derived CDR1 and CDR2 are PRHDT and FYEKMQ (reference sequence). The CDR3 DNA sequence: TGTGCCAGCAGCCTACGGACAGAACAAGAGACCCAGTACTTC. Its protein is CASSLRTEQETQYF.

The chain uses TRBV9 and TRBJ1-5, with D maybe TRBD1 (5 bases). The germline V gene has CDR1 SGDLS and CDR2 YYNGEE. The CDR3 contains 15 residues. The germline V and J ends were trimmed by 0 bases and 0 bases, with 7 bases remaining between them. The CDR3 sequence is CASSVEGNSNQPQHF. CDR3 nucleotide sequence: TGTGCCAGCAGCGTAGAGGGGAATAGCAATCAGCCCCAGCATTTT.

The chain has TRBV4-1 and TRBJ2-4, with 14 bases aligning to TRBD2. CDR3 length: 14 residues. Unmatched junction bases numbered 8, after V lost 4 bases and J lost 15 bases. The germline V gene encodes CDR1 MGHRA and CDR2 YSYEKL. The CDR3 region has the DNA TGCGCCAGCAGCCCACCGGGACTAGCGGGAGTGGGGTACTTC. Its protein product is CASSPPGLAGVGYF.

The chain employs TRBV29-1 and TRBJ2-1; 8 bases match TRBD2. CDR3 size: 14 residues. Germline loops: CDR1 SQVTM, CDR2 ANQGSEA. The junction had 5 bases not matched to a gene; V was cut back by 3 bases and J by 4 bases. DNA of the CDR3: TGCAGCGTTGATCGGCTAGCGGGTTACAATGAGCAGTTCTTC. This encodes CSVDRLAGYNEQFF.

The chain combines TRBV27 with TRBJ2-1; maybe TRBD2 (5 bases). The CDR3 contains 16 residues. Per the germline V gene, CDR1 is MNHEY and CDR2 is SMNVEV (reference sequence). V lost 0 bases, J lost 4 bases, and 13 bases lay in between. The CDR3 loop reads CASSLSRDYSYNEQFF. Here the CDR3 DNA reads TGTGCCAGCAGTTTATCACGAGACTACTCATACAATGAGCAGTTCTTC.

This rearrangement joins TRBV5-1 to TRBJ2-5; TRBD1 matches at 7 bases. V trimming: 4 bases; J trimming: 4 bases; junction bases outside the gene matches: 16. CDR3 length: 17 residues. The germline V gene has CDR1 SGHRS and CDR2 YFSETQ. CDR3 sequence (DNA): TGCGCCAGCAGCCGAATCGCCCCACAGGGGTCGACAGAGACCCAGTACTTC. Translation: CASSRIAPQGSTETQYF.

The chain is built from TRBV7-2 and TRBJ1-2; perhaps TRBD1 as D (6 bases). CDR1 SGHTA and CDR2 FQGNSA come from the germline V gene. The CDR3 is 15 residues long. Trimming removed 5 bases from V and 7 bases from J, with 20 bases in between. The CDR3 loop is CASSPTGGFLGGYTF. The CDR3 DNA reads as TGTGCCAGCAGCCCGACAGGAGGTTTCCTAGGTGGCTACACCTTC.

The J gene is TRBJ2-1, the V gene TRBV6-4; TRBD1 might be the D (5 bases). In germline, CDR1 is MRHNA, CDR2 SNTAGT. V was shortened by 5 bases and J by 5 bases, with 10 bases between the two germline ends. The CDR3 runs to 13 residues. CDR3 coding DNA: TGTGCCAGCAGTCCCGACAGTAACAATGAGCAGTTCTTC. Translated, it gives CASSPDSNNEQFF.

CDR3: CASSPRRGEGQETQYF. CDR3 coding DNA: TGTGCCAGCAGCCCCCGGAGGGGAGAGGGGCAAGAGACCCAGTACTTC. The chain links TRBV3-1 (or the pseudogene TRBV3-2) to TRBJ2-5; a weak D match, TRBD2 (6 bases). Germline CDR1 reads LGHDT; CDR2 reads YNNKEL (reference sequence). The V and J ends lost 4 bases and 2 bases respectively, with 17 bases between them. The CDR3 loop spans 16 amino acids.

The gene calls are TRBV5-1 and TRBJ2-1, with 9 bases lining up with TRBD2. The CDR3 is 17 residues long. CDR1 is SGHRS, CDR2 YFSETQ, per germline. Trimming cost V 4 bases and J 1 base; bases outside gene matches: 9. CDR3 residues: CASSTLSGSGSYNEQFF. DNA of the CDR3: TGCGCCAGCAGCACGCTTAGCGGGAGTGGATCCTACAATGAGCAGTTCTTC.

V and J are TRBV4-1 and TRBJ1-1; D is unresolved. Germline V gives CDR1 MGHRA, CDR2 YSYEKL. V was shortened by 0 bases and J by 6 bases, with 5 bases between the two germline ends. The CDR3 has 12 amino acids. DNA for the CDR3: TGCGCCAGCAGCCAAGACAATGCTGAAGCTTTCTTT. The encoded protein is CASSQDNAEAFF.

The rearrangement links TRBV28 to TRBJ1-6; D gene ambiguous. The CDR3 loop spans 18 amino acids. Germline V lookup: CDR1 MDHEN, CDR2 SYDVKM. Trimming left V 6 bases short and J 1 base short, with 19 bases between. The CDR3 protein is CASSRGLRSGSYNSPLHF. The DNA for the CDR3 is TGTGCCAGCAGCCGCGGTCTTCGTTCGGGATCCTATAATTCACCCCTCCACTTT.

This clone came up once. The chain joins TRBV2 to TRBJ1-1; TRBD1 might be the D (5 bases). V was cut by 6 bases and J by 3 bases, with 14 bases left in between. CDR1 and CDR2 from the germline V gene are SNHLY and FYNNEI. The CDR3 sequence is 14 residues long. The CDR3 is CASRELGPYTEAFF. CDR3 nucleotide sequence: TGTGCCAGCAGGGAGCTGGGGCCATACACTGAAGCTTTCTTT.

The chain joins TRBV30 to TRBJ2-3; D perhaps matches TRBD1 (5 bases). The V gene's germline CDR1 is GTSNPN and CDR2 SVGIG (reference sequence). This CDR3 contains 14 residues. V was trimmed by 0 bases and J by 8 bases, leaving 15 bases between them. The CDR3 sequence: CAWSVTGTRATQYF. The CDR3 DNA sequence: TGTGCCTGGAGTGTAACAGGCACCCGGGCTACGCAGTATTTT.

J is TRBJ1-4 and V is TRBV15, with a possible D match to TRBD1 (6 bases). Germline loops: CDR1 LNHNV, CDR2 YYDKDF (reference sequence). The length of the CDR3 is 16 residues. Deletions cut 0 bases from V and 7 bases from J, with 15 bases between. The CDR3 sequence: CATSRDLTGPGEKLFF. In DNA form, the CDR3 reads TGTGCCACCAGCAGAGATCTGACAGGACCTGGTGAAAAACTGTTTTTT.